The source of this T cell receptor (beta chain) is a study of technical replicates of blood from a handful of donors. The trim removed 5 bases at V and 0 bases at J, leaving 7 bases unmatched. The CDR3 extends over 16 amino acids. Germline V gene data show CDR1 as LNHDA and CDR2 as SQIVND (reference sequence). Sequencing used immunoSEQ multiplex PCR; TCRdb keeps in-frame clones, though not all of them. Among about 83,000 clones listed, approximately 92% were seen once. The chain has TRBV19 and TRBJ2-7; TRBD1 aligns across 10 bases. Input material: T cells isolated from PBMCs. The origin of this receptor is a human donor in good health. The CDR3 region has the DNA TGTGCCAGTAGTCTCGGATGGGACAGGGGCTCCTACGAGCAGTACTTC. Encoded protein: CASSLGWDRGSYEQYF.